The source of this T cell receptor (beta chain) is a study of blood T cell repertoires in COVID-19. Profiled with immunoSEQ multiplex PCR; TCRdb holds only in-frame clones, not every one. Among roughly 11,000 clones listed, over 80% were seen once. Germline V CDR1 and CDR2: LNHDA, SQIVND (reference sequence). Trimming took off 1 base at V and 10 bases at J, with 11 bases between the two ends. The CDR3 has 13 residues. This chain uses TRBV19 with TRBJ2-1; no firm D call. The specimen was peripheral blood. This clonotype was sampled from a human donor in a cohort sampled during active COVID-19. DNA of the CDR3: TGTGCCAGTAGTATAGCCCCAGGTCGGGAGCAGTTCTTC. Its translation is CASSIAPGREQFF. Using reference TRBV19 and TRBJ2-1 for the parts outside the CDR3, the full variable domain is DGGITQSPKYLFRKEGQNVTLSCEQNLNHDAMYWYRQDPGQGLRLIYYSQIVNDFQKGDIAEGYSVSREKKESFPLTVTSAQKNPTAFYLCASSIAPGREQFFGPGTRLTVL.